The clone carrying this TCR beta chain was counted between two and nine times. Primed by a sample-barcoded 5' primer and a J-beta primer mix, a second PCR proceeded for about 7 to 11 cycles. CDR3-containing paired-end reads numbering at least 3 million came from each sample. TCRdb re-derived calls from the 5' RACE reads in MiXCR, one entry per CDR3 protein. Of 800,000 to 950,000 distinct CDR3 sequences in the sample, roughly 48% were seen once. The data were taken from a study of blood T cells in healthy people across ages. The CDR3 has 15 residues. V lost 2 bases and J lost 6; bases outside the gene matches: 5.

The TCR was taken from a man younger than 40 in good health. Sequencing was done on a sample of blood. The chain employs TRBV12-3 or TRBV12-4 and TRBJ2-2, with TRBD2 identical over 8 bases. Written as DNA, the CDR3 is TGTGCCAGCAGTTTAAGCGGGGGACGCCCCGGGGAGCTGTTTTTT. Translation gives CASSLSGGRPGELFF.